This TCR beta chain was observed in a study of blood T cell repertoires in COVID-19 (dated by TCRdb to 2018 to 2020). About the study as a whole: Collaborator samples came from the United States, Italy and Spain and covered acute and convalescent phases of COVID-19. Nearly every sample came with metadata listing a de-identified subject ID, COVID-19 status, age in years and sex. Subjects who had been exposed to COVID-19, were actively infected with it, or had recovered from it provided the deeply sampled blood TCRbeta repertoires that made up the dataset. The repertoires were released in a freely available public database meant as a resource for research on the immune response to SARS-CoV-2. Where available, HLA class I and class II types were taken from metadata supplied by the sample provider and were not determined by assay-based typing. The material from the prospective study consisted of cDNA or gDNA derived from T cells, B-cell-depleted T cells, or PBMCs. Samples were obtained from the ongoing ImmuneRACE study (first 160 participants) and from approximately 1,200 subjects provided by 6 global collaborators. Study-wide conclusions, independent of this receptor: The quantity of clinical and demographic metadata differed by source and by participant and was supplied without curation.

The CDR3 starts with the cysteine, ends with the phenylalanine, and has 12 residues. Of the read, only the CDR3 DNA is kept; its 36 bases are in frame from base 1. V is shortened by 5 bases, J by 8 bases, and the region joining them spans 12 bases. CDR1 and CDR2 were assigned from the germline V gene as SGHAT and FQNNGV. About this clone: The antigen this receptor binds is unknown. It has no much larger one-base neighbor in the sample; base qualities were not kept.

Collaborating institutions collected whole blood in K2EDTA tubes following their own protocols. Collaborator samples were shipped for TCRbeta analysis as frozen whole blood, isolated PBMCs, or DNA extracted from either sample type. The immunoSEQ Assay, a bias-controlled multiplex PCR, was used to amplify TCRbeta CDR3 regions from genomic DNA. In the source study's methods: Within the assay, amplification of reference gene primers was used to estimate how many nucleated cells each sample contained. To quantify the absolute abundance of each unique TCRbeta CDR3 rearrangement, sequence reads were collapsed and filtered. For each sample, productive Simpson clonality was calculated as the square root of Simpson's diversity index over productive rearrangements. Here the immuneACCESS table is served through TCRdb, limited to in-frame sequences with V and J called. Missing clones are a known gap in these copies; in checked studies unresolved V genes cover under half, and the rest lacks a known reason. V and J calls plus clone size are reproduced from that table; the DNA served to infer D and trimming. Across this sample there are about 120,000 clones, with about 83% seen only once. The leading ten clones occupy roughly 10% of the sample.

The chain uses TRBV11-2 and TRBJ1-1; the D gene is unclear. Sequencing was done on a sample of peripheral blood. This clonotype originated in a man in his 60s with acute or convalescent COVID-19. The DNA sequence is as follows: TGTGCCAGCAGCCCAGGATGGGCCGAAGCTTTCTTT. Its amino acids are CASSPGWAEAFF.